The clone carrying this TCR beta chain was counted a single time. Its antigen remains unknown. This record comes from a study of cytomegalovirus exposure and HLA in healthy donors. Study as a whole: Inside one of the first data releases sat about 91 million unique TCRs taken from HLA-typed donors.

The CDR3 extends over 15 amino acids. V lost 2 bases, J lost 0 bases, and 9 bases lay in between. The germline gives CDR1 SGHRS, CDR2 YFSETQ. The PCR used 60 Vbeta and 13 Jbeta primers. Here immunoSEQ multiplex PCR was the method, and the copy in TCRdb shows in-frame clones only, minus some. The repertoire includes 90,000 to 120,000 clones, 73% of them detected once, and roughly 8.2% sits in the top ten. Study-wide results and caveats: V- and J-gene trimming of TCR beta was linked (in a later analysis) to a missense DCLRE1C variant. What TCR beta sequences reportedly achieved was accurate prediction of HLA-A and HLA-B alleles in most subjects.

The sample taken for sequencing was PBMCs. The sequence was obtained from a man younger than 40 in good health and CMV-seronegative. V usage is TRBV5-1 and J usage is TRBJ2-1; TRBD1 is a possible D gene (6 bases). In nucleotides, the CDR3 is TGCGCCAGCAGCTTACAGGGTGGCTCCTACAATGAGCAGTTCTTC. Its translation is CASSLQGGSYNEQFF.